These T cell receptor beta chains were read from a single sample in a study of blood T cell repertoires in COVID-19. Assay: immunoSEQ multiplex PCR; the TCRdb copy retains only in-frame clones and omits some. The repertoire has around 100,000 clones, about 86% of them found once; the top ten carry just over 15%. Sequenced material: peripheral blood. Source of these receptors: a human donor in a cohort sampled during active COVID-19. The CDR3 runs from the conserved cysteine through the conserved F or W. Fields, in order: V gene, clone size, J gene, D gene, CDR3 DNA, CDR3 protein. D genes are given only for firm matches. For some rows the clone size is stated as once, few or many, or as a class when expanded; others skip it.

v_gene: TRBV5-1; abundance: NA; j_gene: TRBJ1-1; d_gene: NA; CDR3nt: TGCGCCAGCAGCTGGGGGACAAGAATGAACACTGAAGCTTTCTTT; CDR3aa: CASSWGTRMNTEAFF
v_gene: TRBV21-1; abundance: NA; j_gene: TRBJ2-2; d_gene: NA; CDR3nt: TGTGCCAGCAGCGAAGGACTAGCCGTTCCCACCGGGGAGCTGTTTTTT; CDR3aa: CASSEGLAVPTGELFF
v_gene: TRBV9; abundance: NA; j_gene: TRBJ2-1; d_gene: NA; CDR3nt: TGTGCCAGCAGCGTAGAGTCTGCCGGCGGGAATGAGCAGTTCTTC; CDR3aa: CASSVESAGGNEQFF
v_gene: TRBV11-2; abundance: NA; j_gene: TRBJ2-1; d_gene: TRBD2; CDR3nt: TGTGCCAGCAGCTTAGACCGGAGACTAGCGGGCCGAAGAAGCTACAATGAGCAGTTCTTC; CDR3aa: CASSLDRRLAGRRSYNEQFF
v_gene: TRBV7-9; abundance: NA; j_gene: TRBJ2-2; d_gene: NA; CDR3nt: TGTGCCAGCAGCTCCCCCGTAGGGGCCACCGGGGAGCTGTTTTTT; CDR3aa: CASSSPVGATGELFF
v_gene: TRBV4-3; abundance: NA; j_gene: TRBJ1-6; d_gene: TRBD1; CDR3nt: TGCGCCAGCAGCCGGGGACAGGGGACAAATTCACCCCTCCACTTT; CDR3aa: CASSRGQGTNSPLHF
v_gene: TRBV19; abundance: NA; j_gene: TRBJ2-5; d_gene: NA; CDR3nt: TGTGCCAGTAGCATATCCCGGGACTCTCCGACCCAGTACTTC; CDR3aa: CASSISRDSPTQYF
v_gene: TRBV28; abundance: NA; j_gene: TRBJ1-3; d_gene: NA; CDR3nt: TGTGCCAGCAGTGAGAAGTACTCTACGCCGGGTGGAAACACCATATATTTT; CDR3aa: CASSEKYSTPGGNTIYF
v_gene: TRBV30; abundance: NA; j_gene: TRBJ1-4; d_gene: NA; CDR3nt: TGTGCCTGGAGGGGGAAGGGGTTATTTAATGAAAAACTGTTTTTT; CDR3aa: CAWRGKGLFNEKLFF
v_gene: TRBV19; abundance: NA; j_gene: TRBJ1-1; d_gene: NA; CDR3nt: TGTGCCAGTACTCGCAGGGGAATGAACACTGAAGCTTTCTTT; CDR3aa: CASTRRGMNTEAFF
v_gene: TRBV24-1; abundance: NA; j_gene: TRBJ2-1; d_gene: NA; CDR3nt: TGTGCCACCAGGGCTTCCACCTACAATGAGCAGTTCTTC; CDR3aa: CATRASTYNEQFF
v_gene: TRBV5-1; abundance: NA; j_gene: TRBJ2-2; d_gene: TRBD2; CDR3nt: TGCGCCAGCAGCTTTCCAGGGACCGGGACTAGCGGGAGGTCGAACACCGGGGAGCTGTTTTTT; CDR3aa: CASSFPGTGTSGRSNTGELFF
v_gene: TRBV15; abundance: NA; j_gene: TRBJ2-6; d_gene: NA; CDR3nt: TGTGCCACCAGCAGAGACAGGGTACCTGGGGCCAACGTCCTGACTTTC; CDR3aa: CATSRDRVPGANVLTF
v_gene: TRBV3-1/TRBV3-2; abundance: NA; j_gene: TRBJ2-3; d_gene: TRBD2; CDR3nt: TGTGCCAGCAGCCCAGCGACTAGCGGGGGGGCAGATACGCAGTATTTT; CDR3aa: CASSPATSGGADTQYF
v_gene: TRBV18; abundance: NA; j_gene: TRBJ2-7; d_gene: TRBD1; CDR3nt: TGTGCCAGCTCACCAGTGGACAGGGGGGCCTACGAGCAGTACTTC; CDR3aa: CASSPVDRGAYEQYF
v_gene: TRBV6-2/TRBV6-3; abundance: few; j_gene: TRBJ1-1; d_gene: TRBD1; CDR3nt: TGTGCCAGCAGTCCAGTGCAGGCCACATCCGGGACAGAGAACACTGAAGCTTTCTTT; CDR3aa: CASSPVQATSGTENTEAFF
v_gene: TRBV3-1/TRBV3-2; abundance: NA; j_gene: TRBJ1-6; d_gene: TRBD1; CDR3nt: TGTGCCAGCAGCCAGGCGACAGGGGTGAATTCACCCCTCCACTTT; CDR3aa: CASSQATGVNSPLHF
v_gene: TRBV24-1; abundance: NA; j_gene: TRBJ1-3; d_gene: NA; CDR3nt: TGTGCCACCAGTGATTCGACGAGGGACACCATATATTTT; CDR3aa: CATSDSTRDTIYF
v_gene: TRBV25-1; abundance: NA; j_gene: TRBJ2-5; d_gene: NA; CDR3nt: TGTGCCAGCAGTTTACAGACAGCCCAAGAGACCCAGTACTTC; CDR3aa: CASSLQTAQETQYF
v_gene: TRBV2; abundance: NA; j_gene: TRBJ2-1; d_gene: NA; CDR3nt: TGTGCCAGCAAAAGGGTTTGGACAACGGTCGACAATGAGCAGTTCTTC; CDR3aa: CASKRVWTTVDNEQFF
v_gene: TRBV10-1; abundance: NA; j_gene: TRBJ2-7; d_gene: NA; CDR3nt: TGCGCCAGCAGTGTTTCGGCAGGGACCTACGAGCAGTACTTC; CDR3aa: CASSVSAGTYEQYF
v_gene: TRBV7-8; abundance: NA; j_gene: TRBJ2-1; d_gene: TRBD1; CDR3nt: TGTGCCAGCAGCATCGTACGTGGAGACAGGGGAGCGTACAATGAGCAGTTCTTC; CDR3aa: CASSIVRGDRGAYNEQFF
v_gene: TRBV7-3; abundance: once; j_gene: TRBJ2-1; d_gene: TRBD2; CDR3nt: TGTGCCAGCAGCCTGCAGACTAGCGGGAGCTCCTACAATGAGCAGTTCTTC; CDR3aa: CASSLQTSGSSYNEQFF
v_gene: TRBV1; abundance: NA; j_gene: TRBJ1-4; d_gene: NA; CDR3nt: TGCACCAGCAGCCAAGTACAGGCAGGGGGGAGGAGTGAAAAACTGTTTTTT; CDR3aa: CTSSQVQAGGRSEKLFF
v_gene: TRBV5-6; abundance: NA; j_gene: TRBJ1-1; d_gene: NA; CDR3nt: TGTGCCAGCAGCTTGGAAACAGGGCTGAACACTGAAGCTTTCTTT; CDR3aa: CASSLETGLNTEAFF
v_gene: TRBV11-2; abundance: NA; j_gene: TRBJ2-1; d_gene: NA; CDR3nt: TGTGCCAGCAGCTTAGATACGGGGGTGACCTACAATGAGCAGTTCTTC; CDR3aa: CASSLDTGVTYNEQFF
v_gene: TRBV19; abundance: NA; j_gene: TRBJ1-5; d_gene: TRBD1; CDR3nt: TGTGCCAGTAGTTCCTCCGGGACAGATTATCAGCCCCAGCATTTT; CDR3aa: CASSSSGTDYQPQHF
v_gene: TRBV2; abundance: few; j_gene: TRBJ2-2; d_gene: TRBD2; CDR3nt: TGTGCCAGCAGTAGCCGCGGGACTAGCGGTTTGGGGGAGCTGTTTTTT; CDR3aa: CASSSRGTSGLGELFF
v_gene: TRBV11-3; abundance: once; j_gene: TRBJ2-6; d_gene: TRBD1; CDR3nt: TGTGCCAGCAGCCTAGGGACAGGGAGCTCTGGGGCCAACGTCCTGACTTTC; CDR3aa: CASSLGTGSSGANVLTF
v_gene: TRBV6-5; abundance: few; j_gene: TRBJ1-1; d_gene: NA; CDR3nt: TGTGCCAGCAGTTTTAGGGACAAAACTGAAGCTTTCTTT; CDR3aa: CASSFRDKTEAFF
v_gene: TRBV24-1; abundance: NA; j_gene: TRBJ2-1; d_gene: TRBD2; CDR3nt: TGTGCCACCAGTGACGCGGGGGGGAACTCCTACAATGAGCAGTTCTTC; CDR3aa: CATSDAGGNSYNEQFF